This entry lists 9 T cell receptor beta chains sequenced from one sample in a study of OX40 agonist ivuxolimab in advanced cancers. Method: immunoSEQ multiplex PCR; TCRdb's copy keeps in-frame clones and lacks some. The data show 35,000 to 55,000 clones, with around 85% seen just once and 11% to 15% held by the top ten. Source: CD4+ or CD8+ T cells sorted from blood, taken in a trial of the OX40 agonist ivuxolimab. All receptors come from an adult with an advanced solid tumor such as melanoma, head and neck, liver or kidney cancer.

The rearrangement uses TRBV7-4 and TRBJ2-5; D unclear. The CDR3 has 15 residues. With 1 base removed from V and 1 base from J, the gap between germline ends came to 10 bases. CDR1 and CDR2 (germline): SGHVT, SQSDAQ. The CDR3 protein is CASSLEWATQETQYF. In nucleotides, the CDR3 is TGTGCCAGCAGCTTAGAGTGGGCTACCCAAGAGACCCAGTACTTC.

This chain links TRBV6-6 with TRBJ2-5; TRBD1 might be the D (6 bases). The CDR3 spans 15 residues. CDR1 and CDR2 (germline): MNHNY, SVGAGI (reference sequence). V was clipped by 6 bases and J by 0 bases, with 14 bases between them. The chain's CDR3 is CASRGWDTDQETQYF. CDR3 DNA: TGTGCCAGCAGAGGTTGGGACACCGACCAAGAGACCCAGTACTTC.

The J gene is TRBJ2-7, the V gene TRBV7-9, with 7 bases aligning to TRBD1. The CDR3 extends over 15 amino acids. Per the germline V gene, CDR1 is SEHNR and CDR2 is FQNEAQ (reference sequence). The ends lost 1 base at V and 2 bases at J; junction bases unmatched: 5. CDR3 nucleotides: TGTGCCAGCAGCTTAGAGGGGGCGGGCCCCTACGAGCAGTACTTC. It translates to CASSLEGAGPYEQYF.

The J gene is TRBJ2-3, the V gene TRBV6-6; unclear D gene. Per the germline V gene, CDR1 is MNHNY and CDR2 is SVGAGI (reference sequence). The CDR3 sequence is 13 residues long. The V end lost 6 bases, the J end lost 6 bases, and 13 bases lay between the germline ends. CDR3 amino acids: CASRIKRSDTQYF. The CDR3 nucleotides read TGTGCCAGCAGGATCAAGAGGTCTGATACGCAGTATTTT.

The V call is TRBV5-4, the J call TRBJ2-3; D assignment may be TRBD1 or TRBD2 (5 bases each). In germline, CDR1 is SGHNT, CDR2 YYREEE (reference sequence). This CDR3 region has 13 residues. Trimming shortened V by 4 bases and J by 0 bases, and 6 bases separated the two germline ends. The CDR3: CASSRDSTDTQYF. CDR3 sequence (DNA): TGTGCCAGCAGCCGGGACAGCACAGATACGCAGTATTTT.

Worth noting for this clone: One junction end does not reproduce the germline sequence, and a read error may be involved. The CDR3 DNA sequence: TGTGCCAGCAATTTGGACTACCTTTGGAACAAGGAGCAGTTCTTC. As protein: CASNLDYLWNKEQFF. The V gene is TRBV9, the J gene TRBJ2-1, with D maybe TRBD2 (6 bases). CDR1 is SGDLS, CDR2 YYNGEE, per germline. The CDR3 contains 15 residues.

This chain links TRBV5-1 with TRBJ2-2; D gene uncertain. The CDR3 is 15 amino acids. The germline V gene has CDR1 SGHRS and CDR2 YFSETQ. The ends were cut back, 2 bases at V and 5 bases at J, with 13 bases in the middle. CDR3 nucleotide sequence: TGCGCCAGCAGCTTCGGCGGACGCTGGACCGGGGAGCTGTTTTTT. This encodes CASSFGGRWTGELFF.

V usage is TRBV30 and J usage is TRBJ1-6; D ambiguous. Trimming shortened V by 4 bases and J by 7 bases, and 14 bases separated the two germline ends. The germline V gene has CDR1 GTSNPN and CDR2 SVGIG (reference sequence). This CDR3 is built from 14 residues. The CDR3 nucleotides read TGTGCCTGGACCCTACAGAATCGAAATTCACCCCTCCACTTT. Translated: CAWTLQNRNSPLHF.

Only a few counts were recorded for this clone. The rearrangement links TRBV4-1 to TRBJ1-3; weak D call: TRBD1 (5 bases). Deletions cut 2 bases from V and 2 bases from J, with 13 bases between. The CDR3 spans 16 residues. Germline values: CDR1 MGHRA, CDR2 YSYEKL. This chain's CDR3 is CASSQWAGNTGNTIYF. CDR3 DNA sequence: TGCGCCAGCAGCCAATGGGCAGGGAACACTGGAAACACCATATATTTT.